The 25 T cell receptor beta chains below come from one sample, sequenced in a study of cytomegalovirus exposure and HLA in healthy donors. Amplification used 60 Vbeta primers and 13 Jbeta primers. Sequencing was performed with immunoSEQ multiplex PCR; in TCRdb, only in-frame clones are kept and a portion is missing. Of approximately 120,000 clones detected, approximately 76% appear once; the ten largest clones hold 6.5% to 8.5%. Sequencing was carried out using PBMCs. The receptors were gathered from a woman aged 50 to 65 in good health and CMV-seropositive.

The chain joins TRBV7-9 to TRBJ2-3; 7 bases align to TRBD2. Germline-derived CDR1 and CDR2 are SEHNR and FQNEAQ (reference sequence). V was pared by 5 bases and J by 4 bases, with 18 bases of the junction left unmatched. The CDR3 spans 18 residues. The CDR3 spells CASSQRGGLSKRADTQYF. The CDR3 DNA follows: TGTGCCAGCAGCCAGCGCGGGGGACTATCTAAGAGGGCAGATACGCAGTATTTT.

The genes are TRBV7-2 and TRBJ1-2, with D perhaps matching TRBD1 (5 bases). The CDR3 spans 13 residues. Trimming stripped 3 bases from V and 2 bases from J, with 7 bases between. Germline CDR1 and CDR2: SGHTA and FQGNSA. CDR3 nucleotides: TGTGCCAGCAGCTTCGACAGCAACTATGGCTACACCTTC. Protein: CASSFDSNYGYTF.

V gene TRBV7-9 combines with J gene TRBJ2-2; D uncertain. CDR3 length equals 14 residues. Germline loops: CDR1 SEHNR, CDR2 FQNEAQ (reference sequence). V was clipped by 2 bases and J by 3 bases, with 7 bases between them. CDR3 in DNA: TGTGCCAGCAGCTTAAACTCTTACACCGGGGAGCTGTTTTTT. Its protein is CASSLNSYTGELFF. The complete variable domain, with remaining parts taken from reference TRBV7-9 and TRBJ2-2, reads DTGVSQNPRHKITKRGQNVTFRCDPISEHNRLYWYRQTLGQGPEFLTYFQNEAQLEKSRLLSDRFSAERPKGSFSTLEIQRTEQGDSAMYLCASSLNSYTGELFFGEGSRLTVL.

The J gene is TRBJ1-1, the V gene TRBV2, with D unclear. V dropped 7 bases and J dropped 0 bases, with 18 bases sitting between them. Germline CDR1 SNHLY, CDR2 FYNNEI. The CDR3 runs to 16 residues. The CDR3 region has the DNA TGTGCCAGCATGAGGTCCCCTCCGGCGCTGAACACTGAAGCTTTCTTT. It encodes CASMRSPPALNTEAFF.

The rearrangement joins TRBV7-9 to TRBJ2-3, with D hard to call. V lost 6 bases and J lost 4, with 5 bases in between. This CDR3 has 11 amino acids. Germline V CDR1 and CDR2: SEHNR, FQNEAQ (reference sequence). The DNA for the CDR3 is TGTGCCAGCAGAGAGGCAGATACGCAGTATTTT. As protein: CASREADTQYF.

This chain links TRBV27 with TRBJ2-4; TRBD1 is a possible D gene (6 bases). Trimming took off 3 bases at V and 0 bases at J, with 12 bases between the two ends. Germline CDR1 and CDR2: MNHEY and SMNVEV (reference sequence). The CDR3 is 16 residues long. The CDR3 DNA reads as TGTGCCAGCAGTTTTACACAGGGTAGAGCCAAAAACATTCAGTACTTC. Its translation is CASSFTQGRAKNIQYF.

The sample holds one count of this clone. The CDR3 coding sequence is TGCGCCAGCAGCTTGGGGTCGGACAGCAATGAAAAACTGTTTTTT. Encoded protein: CASSLGSDSNEKLFF. The chain employs TRBV5-1 and TRBJ1-4, with D tentatively TRBD1 (6 bases). The length of the CDR3 is 15 residues. Germline assignment: CDR1 SGHRS and CDR2 YFSETQ. The V and J ends lost 0 bases and 5 bases respectively, with 11 bases between them.

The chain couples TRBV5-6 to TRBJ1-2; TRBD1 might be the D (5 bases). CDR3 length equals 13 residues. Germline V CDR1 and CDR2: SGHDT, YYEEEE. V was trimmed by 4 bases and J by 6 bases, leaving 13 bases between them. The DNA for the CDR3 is TGTGCCAGCAGCCATTATGTGACAGATGGCTACACCTTC. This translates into CASSHYVTDGYTF.

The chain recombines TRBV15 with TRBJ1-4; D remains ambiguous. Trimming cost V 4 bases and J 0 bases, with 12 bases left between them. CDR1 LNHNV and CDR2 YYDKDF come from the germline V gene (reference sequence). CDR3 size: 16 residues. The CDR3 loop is CATSMVSPATNEKLFF. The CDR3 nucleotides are TGTGCCACCAGCATGGTCAGTCCTGCAACTAATGAAAAACTGTTTTTT. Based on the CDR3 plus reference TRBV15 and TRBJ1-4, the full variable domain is DAMVIQNPRYQVTQFGKPVTLSCSQTLNHNVMYWYQQKSSQAPKLLFHYYDKDFNNEADTPDNFQSRRPNTSFCFLDIRSPGLGDTAMYLCATSMVSPATNEKLFFGSGTQLSVL.

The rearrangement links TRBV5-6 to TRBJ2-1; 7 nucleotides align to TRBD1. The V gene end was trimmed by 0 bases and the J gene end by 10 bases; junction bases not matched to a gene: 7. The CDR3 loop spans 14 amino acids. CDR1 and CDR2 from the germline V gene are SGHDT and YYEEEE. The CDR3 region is CASSLVDRDGEQFF. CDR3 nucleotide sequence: TGTGCCAGCAGCTTGGTAGACAGGGATGGGGAGCAGTTCTTC.

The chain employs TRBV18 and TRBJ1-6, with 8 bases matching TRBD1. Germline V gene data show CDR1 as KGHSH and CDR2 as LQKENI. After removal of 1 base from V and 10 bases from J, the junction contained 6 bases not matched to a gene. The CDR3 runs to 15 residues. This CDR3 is CASSPRGQGGSPLHF. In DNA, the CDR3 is TGTGCCAGCTCACCACGAGGACAGGGAGGCTCACCCCTCCACTTT.

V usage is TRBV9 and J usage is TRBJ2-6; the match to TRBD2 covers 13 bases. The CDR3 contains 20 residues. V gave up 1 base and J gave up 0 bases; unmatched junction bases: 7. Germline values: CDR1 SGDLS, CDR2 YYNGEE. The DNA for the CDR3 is TGTGCCAGCAGCGTATTAGGACTAGCGGGGGTGGCCTCTGGGGCCAACGTCCTGACTTTC. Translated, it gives CASSVLGLAGVASGANVLTF.

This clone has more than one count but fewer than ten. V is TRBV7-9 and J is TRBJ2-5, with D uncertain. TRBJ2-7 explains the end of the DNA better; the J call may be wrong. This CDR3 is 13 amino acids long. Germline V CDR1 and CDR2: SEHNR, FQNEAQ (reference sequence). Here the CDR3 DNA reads TGTGCCAGCAGCTTAGAGAACTCCTACGAGCAGTACTTC. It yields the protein CASSLENSYEQYF.

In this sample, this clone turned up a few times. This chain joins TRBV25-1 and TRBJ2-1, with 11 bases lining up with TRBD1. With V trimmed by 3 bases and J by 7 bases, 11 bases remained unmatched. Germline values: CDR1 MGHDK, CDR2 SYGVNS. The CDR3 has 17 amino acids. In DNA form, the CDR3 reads TGTGCCAGCAGTGAGGCTCCGGGACAGGGGGTAGGGAATGAGCAGTTCTTC. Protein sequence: CASSEAPGQGVGNEQFF.

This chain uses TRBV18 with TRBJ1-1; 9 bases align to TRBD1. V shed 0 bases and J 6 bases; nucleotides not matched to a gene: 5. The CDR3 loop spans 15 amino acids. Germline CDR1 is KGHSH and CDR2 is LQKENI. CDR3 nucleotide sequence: TGTGCCAGCTCACCACCGGGACAGGGAAGGTCTGAAGCTTTCTTT. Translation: CASSPPGQGRSEAFF.

The CDR3 sequence is CASSVAASGGVETQYF. In nucleotides, the CDR3 is TGTGCCAGCAGCGTAGCTGCTAGCGGGGGTGTTGAGACCCAGTACTTC. The chain links TRBV9 to TRBJ2-5; 10 bases are a match to TRBD2. Trimming cost V 0 bases and J 5 bases; bases outside gene matches: 7. Germline values: CDR1 SGDLS, CDR2 YYNGEE. The CDR3 has 16 residues.

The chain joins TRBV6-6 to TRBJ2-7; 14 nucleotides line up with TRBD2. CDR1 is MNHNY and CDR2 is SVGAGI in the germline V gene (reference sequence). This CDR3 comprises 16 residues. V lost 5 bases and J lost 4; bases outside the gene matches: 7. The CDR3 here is CASSTPRTSGGYEQYF. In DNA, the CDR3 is TGTGCCAGCAGTACCCCCCGGACTAGCGGGGGGTACGAGCAGTACTTC.

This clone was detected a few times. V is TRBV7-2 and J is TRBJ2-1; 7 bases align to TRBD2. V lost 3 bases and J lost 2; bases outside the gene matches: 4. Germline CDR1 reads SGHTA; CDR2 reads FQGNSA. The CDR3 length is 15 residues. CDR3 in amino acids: CASSFGGFPYNEQFF. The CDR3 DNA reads TGTGCCAGCAGCTTCGGGGGGTTTCCCTACAATGAGCAGTTCTTC. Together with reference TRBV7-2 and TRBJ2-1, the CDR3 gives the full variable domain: GAGVSQSPSNKVTEKGKDVELRCDPISGHTALYWYRQSLGQGLEFLIYFQGNSAPDKSGLPSDRFSAERTGGSVSTLTIQRTQQEDSAVYLCASSFGGFPYNEQFFGPGTRLTVL.

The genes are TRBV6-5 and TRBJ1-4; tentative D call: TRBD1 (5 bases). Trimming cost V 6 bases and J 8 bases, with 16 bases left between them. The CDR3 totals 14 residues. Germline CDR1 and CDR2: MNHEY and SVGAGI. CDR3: CASSVTGLGEKLFF. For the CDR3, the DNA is TGTGCCAGCAGCGTTACAGGACTAGGAGAAAAACTGTTTTTT.

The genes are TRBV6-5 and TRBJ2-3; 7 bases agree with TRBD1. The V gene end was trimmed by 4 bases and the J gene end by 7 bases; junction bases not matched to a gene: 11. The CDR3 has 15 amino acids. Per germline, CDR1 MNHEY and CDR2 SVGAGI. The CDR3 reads CASSSSGTVGYTQYF. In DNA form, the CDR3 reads TGTGCCAGCAGTTCCTCCGGGACAGTCGGCTATACGCAGTATTTT.

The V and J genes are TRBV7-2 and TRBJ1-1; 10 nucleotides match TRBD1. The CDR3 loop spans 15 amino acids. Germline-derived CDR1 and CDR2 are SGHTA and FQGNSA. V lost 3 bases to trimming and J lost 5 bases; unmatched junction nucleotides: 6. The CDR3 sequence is CASSFRDRGGTEAFF. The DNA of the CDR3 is TGTGCCAGCAGCTTCCGGGACAGGGGAGGGACTGAAGCTTTCTTT.

CDR3 sequence: CAISEPAPQEQFF. Here the CDR3 DNA reads TGTGCCATCAGTGAACCCGCCCCACAGGAGCAGTTCTTC. The chain joins TRBV10-3 to TRBJ2-1; D remains unclear. Germline V lookup: CDR1 ENHRY, CDR2 SYGVKD. This CDR3 spans 13 amino acids. Trimming took 3 bases from V and 10 from J, leaving 13 bases between them.

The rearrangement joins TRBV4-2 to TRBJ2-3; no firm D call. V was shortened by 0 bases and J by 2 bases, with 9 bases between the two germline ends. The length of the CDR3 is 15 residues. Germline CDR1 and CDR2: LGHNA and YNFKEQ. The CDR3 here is CASSQDQEDTDTQYF. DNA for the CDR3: TGTGCCAGCAGCCAAGATCAAGAGGACACAGATACGCAGTATTTT.

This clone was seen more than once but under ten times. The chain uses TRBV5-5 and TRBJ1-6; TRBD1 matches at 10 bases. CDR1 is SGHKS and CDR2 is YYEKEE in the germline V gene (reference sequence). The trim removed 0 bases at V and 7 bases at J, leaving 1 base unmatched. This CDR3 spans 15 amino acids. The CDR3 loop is CASSLAGQGNSPLHF. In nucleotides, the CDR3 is TGTGCCAGCAGCTTGGCGGGACAGGGGAATTCACCCCTCCACTTT.

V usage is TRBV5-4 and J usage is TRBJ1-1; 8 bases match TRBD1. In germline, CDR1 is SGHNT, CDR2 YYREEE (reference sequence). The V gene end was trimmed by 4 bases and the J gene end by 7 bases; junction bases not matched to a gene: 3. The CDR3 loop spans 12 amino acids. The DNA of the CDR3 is TGTGCCAGCAGCCAGGGGACAGGTGAAGCTTTCTTT. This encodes CASSQGTGEAFF.